This TCR beta chain was found in a study of CD8+CD57+ T cells in acquired aplastic anemia. Study-wide findings and caveats: Between the patient and control groups, CD8+ Simpson's diversity did not differ significantly.

Only patients with CD8+CD57+ cell expansion on flow cytometry were chosen for sequencing. Every patient had severe acquired aplastic anemia. Patients had undergone no therapy by the time their blood was sampled. Using genomic DNA as the template, TCR beta VDJ and CDR3 profiling was carried out. TCRdb re-analysed the reads in MiXCR, keeping a single row per CDR3 protein. The table records under 250,000 distinct CDR3 sequences, around 45% of them present only once. With respect to this clonotype: Its antigen is currently unknown.

The receptor was derived from a human donor with aplastic anemia. The sample was sorted CD4+, CD8+, or CD8+CD57+ T cells (not recorded which) from PBMCs.

CDR3 bases: TGTGCCTTCCGGACTAGCGGAGGGTACAATGAGCAGTTCTTC. Translated, it gives CAFRTSGGYNEQFF. The V gene is TRBV30, the J gene TRBJ2-1, with 10 positions matching TRBD2. The CDR3 totals 14 residues. Germline V CDR1 and CDR2: GTSNPN, SVGIG (reference sequence). V dropped 7 bases and J dropped 4; count of bases not matched to a gene: 7.